This T cell receptor (beta chain) was retrieved from a study of beta chain features in type 1 diabetes. Across the whole study: Age, gender, cell numbers and subset yield matched between patients and controls.

Overall study findings and caveats: Sequencing from cDNA could over-represent high-TCR-expressing cells.

Since all of the isolated RNA was reverse transcribed, expressed TCRB transcripts were what got sequenced. The repertoire was sequenced with immunoSEQ multiplex PCR; TCRdb's copy has only in-frame clones and lacks some. Counted here are 600,000 to 650,000 clones, about a sixth occurring once; the ten biggest clones make up approximately 0.087%. Every donor had blood drawn once into heparin, around 0.12 L on average. This clone was seen just once. Antigen specificity is unknown. The same CDR3 can be traced to other DNA sequences in this sample. The clonotype originates from a man aged 18 to 35 in good health. The sample taken for sequencing was naive CD4+ T cells from blood.

The CDR3 DNA reads TGCGCCAGCAGCCAAGGACAGGGTAACTACGAGCAGTACTTC. It translates to CASSQGQGNYEQYF. This chain connects TRBV4-1 to TRBJ2-7, with 7 bases matching TRBD1. The CDR3 has 14 residues. Germline CDR1 MGHRA, CDR2 YSYEKL. Unmatched junction bases numbered 3, after V lost 1 base and J lost 3 bases.